The 2 T cell receptor beta chains listed next were all sequenced from one sample in a study of blood T cell repertoires in COVID-19. Using immunoSEQ multiplex PCR, the repertoire was profiled, and TCRdb retains in-frame clones only, with some absent. The sample includes 200,000 to 250,000 clones, around 83% of them seen just once. Sequencing was done on a sample of peripheral blood. All receptors derive from a man aged 25-45 years who had recovered from COVID-19.

The chain joins TRBV29-1 to TRBJ2-2; TRBD1 matches 8 bases. CDR1 SQVTM and CDR2 ANQGSEA come from the germline V gene. The CDR3 length is 13 residues. V gave up 6 bases and J gave up 7 bases; unmatched junction bases: 7. The CDR3 reads CSVQGARGGELFF. CDR3 DNA sequence: TGCAGCGTCCAGGGGGCGCGAGGCGGGGAGCTGTTTTTT.

The rearrangement joins TRBV18 to TRBJ1-2; possibly TRBD1 for D (6 bases). The germline V gene has CDR1 KGHSH and CDR2 LQKENI. The length of the CDR3 is 14 residues. V was shortened by 5 bases and J by 0 bases, with 10 bases between the two germline ends. CDR3 in amino acids: CASSSRTANYGYTF. CDR3 nucleotide sequence: TGTGCCAGCTCATCTCGGACAGCTAACTATGGCTACACCTTC.